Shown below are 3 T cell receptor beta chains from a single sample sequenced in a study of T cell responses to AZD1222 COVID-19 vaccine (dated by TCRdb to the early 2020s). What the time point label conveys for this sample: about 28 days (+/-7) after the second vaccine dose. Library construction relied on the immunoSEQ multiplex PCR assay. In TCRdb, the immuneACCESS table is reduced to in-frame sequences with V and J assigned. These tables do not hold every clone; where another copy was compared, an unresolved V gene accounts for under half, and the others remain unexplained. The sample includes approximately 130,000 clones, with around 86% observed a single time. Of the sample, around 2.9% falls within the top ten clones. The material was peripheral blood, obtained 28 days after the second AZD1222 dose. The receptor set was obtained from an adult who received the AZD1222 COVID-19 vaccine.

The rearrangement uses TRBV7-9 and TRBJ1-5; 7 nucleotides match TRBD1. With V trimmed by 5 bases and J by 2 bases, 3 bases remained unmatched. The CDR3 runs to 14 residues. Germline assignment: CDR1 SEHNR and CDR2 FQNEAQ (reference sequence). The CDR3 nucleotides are TGTGCCAGCAGCACAGGGGAAGGCAATCAGCCCCAGCATTTT. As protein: CASSTGEGNQPQHF.

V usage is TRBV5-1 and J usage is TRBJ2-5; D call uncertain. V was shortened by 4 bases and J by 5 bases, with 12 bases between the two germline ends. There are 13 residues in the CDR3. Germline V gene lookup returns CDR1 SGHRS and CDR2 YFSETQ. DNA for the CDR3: TGCGCCAGCAGCACGACGGTTACTGAGACCCAGTACTTC. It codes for CASSTTVTETQYF.

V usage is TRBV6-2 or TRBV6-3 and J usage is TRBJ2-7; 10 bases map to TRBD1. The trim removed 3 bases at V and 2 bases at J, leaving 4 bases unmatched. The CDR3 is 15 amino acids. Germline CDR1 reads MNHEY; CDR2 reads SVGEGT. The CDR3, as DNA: TGTGCCAGCAGTTATGCCGGGACAGGGGCCTACGAGCAGTACTTC. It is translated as CASSYAGTGAYEQYF.